This entry features one TCR beta chain sequence. Its specificity is unknown. At sampling all donors were nominally healthy, likely with unrecorded immune exposures. The sample originates from a study of cytomegalovirus exposure and HLA in healthy donors. Study results and limitations: In vitro data verified a few CMV-associated chains as specific for CMV antigens.

The PCR had 60 Vbeta and 13 Jbeta primers. As processed by the authors: Per a later analysis, the number of unique TCR beta chains was about 78 million, of which 9 million to 14 million were shared. Assay used: immunoSEQ multiplex PCR; TCRdb lists only in-frame clones, some missing. Clone size and V and J calls were adopted from that table, with D and trimming inferred from the DNA. The sample lists fewer than 250,000 clones, roughly three quarters occurring once. The CDR3 covers 15 residues. J gave up 1 base and V 1 base, and 0 bases lay outside the gene matches. Germline CDR1 SNHLY, CDR2 FYNNEI. Material for sequencing was PBMCs. The chain carries TRBV2 and TRBJ2-1, with 8 bases that match TRBD1. This TCR derives from a woman in her late teens or twenties in good health and CMV-seronegative. The CDR3 coding sequence is TGTGCCAGCAGTGAAGACAGGGGGTCCTACAATGAGCAGTTCTTC. Translated: CASSEDRGSYNEQFF.